The subject of this entry is one TCR beta chain. The antigen remains undetermined. RNA extraction was followed by reverse transcription into cDNA, which acted as the sequencing template. Clones were read by immunoSEQ multiplex PCR, and TCRdb kept only the in-frame ones, dropping some. The table lists roughly 110,000 clones, about 60% of them singletons, with 12% in the top ten. CDR1 is PRHDT and CDR2 is FYEKMQ in the germline V gene (reference sequence). V shed 4 bases and J shed 4 bases, with 16 bases lying between them. The CDR3 consists of 15 residues. This sample stems from a study of CD8+ T cells in alopecia areata. Treatment defined: oral pan-JAK inhibitor, 5-10 mg twice daily. The study team obtained lesional scalp punch biopsies and peripheral blood from alopecia areata patients. General study results and limits: On tofacitinib, scalp and blood still held many of the expanded lesional clones.

The sequencing here drew on CD8+ T cells sorted from blood, taken at week 24, from a patient treated with tofacitinib. This TCR derives from a human donor with alopecia areata. The chain couples TRBV13 to TRBJ1-2; D unresolved. The CDR3 loop reads CASSSRLGIRYGYTF. Here the CDR3 DNA reads TGTGCCAGCAGCTCTCGCCTGGGTATACGCTATGGCTACACCTTC.